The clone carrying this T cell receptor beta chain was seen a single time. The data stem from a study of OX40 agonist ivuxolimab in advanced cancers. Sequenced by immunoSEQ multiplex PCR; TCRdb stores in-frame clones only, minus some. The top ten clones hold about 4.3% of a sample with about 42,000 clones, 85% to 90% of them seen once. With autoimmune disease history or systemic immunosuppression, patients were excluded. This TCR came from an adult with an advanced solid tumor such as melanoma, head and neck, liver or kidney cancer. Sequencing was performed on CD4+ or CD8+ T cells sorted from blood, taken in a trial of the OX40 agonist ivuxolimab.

The DNA for the CDR3 is TGTGCCAGTAGTGCGGGAGGCTATGGCTACACCTTC. Translated, it gives CASSAGGYGYTF. The chain has TRBV19 and TRBJ1-2; D gene ambiguous. V was cut by 5 bases and J by 4 bases, with 8 bases left in between. CDR1 is LNHDA and CDR2 is SQIVND in the germline V gene (reference sequence). This CDR3 has 12 residues.